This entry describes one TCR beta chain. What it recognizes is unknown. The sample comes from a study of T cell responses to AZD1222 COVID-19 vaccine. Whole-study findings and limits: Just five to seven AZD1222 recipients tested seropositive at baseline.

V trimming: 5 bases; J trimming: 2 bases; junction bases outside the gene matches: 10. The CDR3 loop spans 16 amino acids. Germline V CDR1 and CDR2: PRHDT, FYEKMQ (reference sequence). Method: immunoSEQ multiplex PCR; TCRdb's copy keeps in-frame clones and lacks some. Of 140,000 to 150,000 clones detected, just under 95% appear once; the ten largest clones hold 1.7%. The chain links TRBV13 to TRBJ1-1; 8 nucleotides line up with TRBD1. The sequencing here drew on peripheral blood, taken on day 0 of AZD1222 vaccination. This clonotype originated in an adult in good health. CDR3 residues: CASSLQTGARNTEAFF. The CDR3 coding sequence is TGTGCCAGCAGCCTACAGACAGGGGCCCGAAACACTGAAGCTTTCTTT.